The present entry profiles one T cell receptor (beta chain) with its context. Methods used by the authors: Reference gene primers were amplified, and this amplification served to estimate nucleated cell counts. Clones were sequenced by immunoSEQ multiplex PCR, and TCRdb holds only the in-frame ones, with some missing. For V, J and clone size, that table is used; D and trimming come from the DNA. The sample contains about 300,000 clones, 86% of which appear only once. These data originate in a study of blood T cell repertoires in COVID-19. Across the whole study: Donors in the United States, Italy and Spain gave samples during acute or convalescent COVID-19. PBMCs, B-cell-depleted T cells, or T cells were the source of the cDNA or gDNA that made up the material.

The J segment lost 3 bases and the V segment lost 5 bases, leaving 5 bases of the junction unmatched. Germline V gene data show CDR1 as SGHTA and CDR2 as FQGNSA. CDR3 size: 15 residues. The TCR was taken from a woman in her forties or fifties with acute or convalescent COVID-19. Sequencing was performed on peripheral blood. The V call is TRBV7-2, the J call TRBJ1-5, with 9 bases matching TRBD1. CDR3 DNA sequence: TGTGCCAGCAGCCCAAGACAGGGGGTCAATCAGCCCCAGCATTTT. Protein product: CASSPRQGVNQPQHF.